The next 30 T cell receptor beta chains were all read from a single sample in a study of blood T cell repertoires in COVID-19. This table comes from immunoSEQ multiplex PCR, and its TCRdb copy is limited to in-frame clones, with some not included. The table has about 360,000 clones, about 88% seen once; the top ten hold less than 9%. The sample comprised peripheral blood. These receptor sequences come from an older woman with COVID-19, enrolled during active disease.

This chain uses TRBV15 with TRBJ2-7; perhaps TRBD1 as D (5 bases). Trimming left V 0 bases short and J 5 bases short, with 14 bases between. Germline lookup yields CDR1 LNHNV and CDR2 YYDKDF (reference sequence). This CDR3 contains 15 residues. CDR3 DNA sequence: TGTGCCACCAGCAGAGACGGACACGTCGCGGACGAGCAGTACTTC. It encodes CATSRDGHVADEQYF.

This chain uses TRBV9 with TRBJ2-2; weak D call: TRBD1 (8 bases). Germline CDR1 is SGDLS and CDR2 is YYNGEE. The V and J ends lost 5 bases and 6 bases respectively, with 17 bases between them. The CDR3 totals 15 residues. The CDR3 region is CASRPTGEGPGELFF. The CDR3 bases are TGTGCCAGCAGACCGACAGGGGAGGGCCCCGGGGAGCTGTTTTTT.

The CDR3 spells CSVRQIRDRSYGYTF. The CDR3 DNA reads as TGCAGCGTCAGACAAATCCGGGACAGAAGCTATGGCTACACCTTC. The chain couples TRBV29-1 to TRBJ1-2; TRBD1 matches 7 bases. The CDR3 contains 15 residues. Germline lookup yields CDR1 SQVTM and CDR2 ANQGSEA. The V and J ends lost 6 bases and 4 bases, in that order; junction bases with no gene match: 14.

This clone was recorded a few times. The rearrangement links TRBV11-2 to TRBJ1-2, with 7 bases fitting TRBD1. This CDR3 has 14 residues. V was pared by 5 bases and J by 3 bases, with 6 bases of the junction left unmatched. Per germline, CDR1 SGHAT and CDR2 FQNNGV. CDR3 in DNA: TGTGCCAGCAGCCGGGACAGCGTCTACTATGGCTACACCTTC. Its protein is CASSRDSVYYGYTF.

V usage is TRBV5-4 and J usage is TRBJ2-5; TRBD2 aligns across 10 bases. CDR1 and CDR2 from the germline V gene are SGHNT and YYREEE (reference sequence). This CDR3 region has 16 residues. J gave up 7 bases and V 1 base, and 10 bases lay outside the gene matches. The CDR3 DNA sequence: TGTGCCAGCAGCTTGCCATTAGCGGGGGGCTCCAGGACCCAGTACTTC. Translating it yields CASSLPLAGGSRTQYF. The entire variable domain, with the rest obtained from reference TRBV5-4 and TRBJ2-5, is as follows: ETGVTQSPTHLIKTRGQQVTLRCSSQSGHNTVSWYQQALGQGPQFIFQYYREEENGRGNFPPRFSGLQFPNYSSELNVNALELDDSALYLCASSLPLAGGSRTQYFGPGTRLLVL.

The CDR3 DNA is TGTGCCAGCTCACCCCAGGGGGCCACAGATACGCAGTATTTT. It is translated as CASSPQGATDTQYF. The chain recombines TRBV18 with TRBJ2-3; 8 bases line up with TRBD1. Germline-derived CDR1 and CDR2 are KGHSH and LQKENI. This CDR3 has 14 amino acids. With V trimmed by 3 bases and J by 2 bases, 1 base remained unmatched.

The CDR3 is CASSYLDIGELFF. DNA of the CDR3: TGTGCCAGCAGTTACTTGGACATCGGGGAGCTGTTTTTT. This chain joins TRBV6-5 and TRBJ2-2; a possible D gene is TRBD1 (5 bases). Trimming took off 1 base at V and 7 bases at J, with 7 bases between the two ends. The length of the CDR3 is 13 residues. Germline assignment: CDR1 MNHEY and CDR2 SVGAGI.

Here the CDR3 reads CASSLGLPMNTEAFF. The CDR3 nucleotides are TGCGCCAGCAGCTTGGGGCTGCCCATGAACACTGAAGCTTTCTTT. The rearrangement joins TRBV5-1 to TRBJ1-1; D call uncertain. Trimming left V 0 bases short and J 0 bases short, with 9 bases between. Germline V gene lookup returns CDR1 SGHRS and CDR2 YFSETQ. CDR3 length equals 15 residues.

The chain couples TRBV19 to TRBJ1-5, with 10 bases fitting TRBD1. The CDR3 covers 14 residues. The germline V gene has CDR1 LNHDA and CDR2 SQIVND (reference sequence). V lost 5 bases to trimming and J lost 5 bases; unmatched junction nucleotides: 3. Here the CDR3 DNA reads TGTGCCAGTAGTGGGACAGGGGCATATCAGCCCCAGCATTTT. Translating it yields CASSGTGAYQPQHF.

This clone appeared a few times. V is TRBV4-1 and J is TRBJ2-1; the match to TRBD2 covers 12 bases. The V gene's germline CDR1 is MGHRA and CDR2 YSYEKL. The CDR3 covers 16 residues. With V trimmed by 4 bases and J by 4 bases, 5 bases remained unmatched. CDR3 amino acids: CASSPRLAGAYNEQFF. DNA for the CDR3: TGCGCCAGCAGCCCCCGACTAGCGGGGGCGTACAATGAGCAGTTCTTC.

The J gene is TRBJ1-5, the V gene TRBV6-5, with D unclear. CDR1 MNHEY and CDR2 SVGAGI come from the germline V gene. V dropped 6 bases and J dropped 0 bases, with 12 bases sitting between them. CDR3 length equals 15 residues. CDR3 residues: CASSPITYSNQPQHF. CDR3 bases: TGTGCCAGCAGCCCCATTACTTATAGCAATCAGCCCCAGCATTTT.

The gene calls are TRBV10-3 and TRBJ2-7, with 13 positions matching TRBD2. Looked up from germline, CDR1 is ENHRY and CDR2 is SYGVKD. Trimming took 1 base from V and 2 from J; bases not matched to a gene: 5. The CDR3 sequence is 17 residues long. CDR3 in DNA: TGTGCCATCAGTGAGTTCACTAGCGGGGGGGCCCCCTACGAGCAGTACTTC. Translated: CAISEFTSGGAPYEQYF.

J is TRBJ1-5 and V is TRBV6-5; D gene ambiguous. CDR3 length: 13 residues. The V end was cut by 5 bases, the J end by 9 bases, with 14 bases between. CDR1 and CDR2 (germline): MNHEY, SVGAGI. CDR3 in amino acids: CASSSPGVRPQHF. The CDR3 DNA reads TGTGCCAGCAGTAGCCCCGGGGTCCGGCCCCAGCATTTT.

This clone has a handful of counts. The CDR3 sequence is CASIPWNTGELFF. The CDR3 nucleotides are TGTGCCAGCATTCCATGGAACACCGGGGAGCTGTTTTTT. V and J are TRBV5-5 and TRBJ2-2, with D unclear. Trimming stripped 6 bases from V and 1 base from J, with 7 bases between. Per the germline V gene, CDR1 is SGHKS and CDR2 is YYEKEE (reference sequence). The CDR3 length is 13 residues.

The V gene is TRBV9, the J gene TRBJ1-2, with 9 nucleotides matching TRBD1. Trimming cost V 0 bases and J 7 bases; bases outside gene matches: 7. The CDR3 has 15 amino acids. In germline, CDR1 is SGDLS, CDR2 YYNGEE. The CDR3 DNA reads TGTGCCAGCAGCGTAGGGGGACAGGGAGAATCTGGCTACACCTTC. Protein product: CASSVGGQGESGYTF.

The V and J genes are TRBV11-3 and TRBJ2-1, with D unresolved. This CDR3 has 12 residues. Germline-derived CDR1 and CDR2 are SGHNT and YENEEA. V gave up 6 bases and J gave up 9 bases, with 12 bases separating them. The CDR3 sequence: CASRALSGEQFF. CDR3 nucleotides: TGTGCCAGCAGGGCCTTAAGTGGTGAGCAGTTCTTC.

Written as DNA, the CDR3 is TGTGCCAGTAGTACCCGAGATGAAAAACTGTTTTTT. Amino acid sequence: CASSTRDEKLFF. The gene calls are TRBV19 and TRBJ1-4; D call uncertain. CDR3 length equals 12 residues. Trimming took 4 bases from V and 6 from J, leaving 6 bases between them. CDR1 and CDR2 from the germline V gene are LNHDA and SQIVND (reference sequence).

The rearrangement uses TRBV5-1 and TRBJ1-2, with 7 bases lining up with TRBD1. Germline V gene lookup returns CDR1 SGHRS and CDR2 YFSETQ. J lost 2 bases, V lost 6 bases, and 13 bases had no gene match. There are 16 residues in the CDR3. The CDR3 loop is CASKEVGGGKNYGYTF. Here the CDR3 DNA reads TGCGCCAGCAAAGAAGTTGGAGGGGGCAAGAACTATGGCTACACCTTC.

This rearrangement joins TRBV6-1 to TRBJ1-1; perhaps TRBD1 as D (6 bases). The CDR3 is 15 residues long. CDR1 is MNHNS, CDR2 SASEGT, per germline. V was trimmed by 4 bases and J by 0 bases, leaving 12 bases between them. CDR3 bases: TGTGCCAGCAGTGTTTTACAGGGCGTGAACACTGAAGCTTTCTTT. Amino acids: CASSVLQGVNTEAFF.

The chain recombines TRBV4-1 with TRBJ2-5, with D perhaps matching TRBD2 (6 bases). The germline V and J ends were trimmed by 4 bases and 2 bases, with 8 bases remaining between them. The germline gives CDR1 MGHRA, CDR2 YSYEKL. The CDR3 extends over 13 amino acids. CDR3 loop: CASSLGLQETQYF. DNA for the CDR3: TGCGCCAGCAGCCTAGGACTACAAGAGACCCAGTACTTC.

V and J are TRBV6-5 and TRBJ1-1; D unclear. Germline loops: CDR1 MNHEY, CDR2 SVGAGI. The CDR3 spans 14 residues. V lost 2 bases, J lost 4 bases, and 11 bases lay in between. The CDR3 sequence: CASSYNSGGTEAFF. The CDR3 coding sequence is TGTGCCAGCAGTTACAACAGCGGCGGCACTGAAGCTTTCTTT.

This clone came up once. The V and J genes are TRBV4-3 and TRBJ1-1, with a possible D match to TRBD1 (6 bases). CDR3 length: 14 amino acids. The V and J ends lost 1 base and 8 bases respectively, with 14 bases between them. The germline V gene has CDR1 LGHNA and CDR2 YSLEER. CDR3 protein: CASSQGTARSEAFF. The CDR3 DNA sequence: TGCGCCAGCAGCCAAGGGACAGCTAGATCCGAAGCTTTCTTT.

The chain is built from TRBV11-1 and TRBJ2-2; D ambiguous. Germline lookup yields CDR1 SGHAT and CDR2 FQDESV (reference sequence). CDR3 length equals 14 residues. The V and J ends lost 3 bases and 3 bases respectively, with 8 bases between them. The CDR3 DNA follows: TGTGCCAGCAGCTTTACAGAGTACACCGGGGAGCTGTTTTTT. This codes for CASSFTEYTGELFF.

This clone has a handful of counts. The CDR3 bases are TGTGCCAGCTCACCACCAAGCGGGGGGGTCAATGAGCAGTTCTTC. This encodes CASSPPSGGVNEQFF. The rearrangement links TRBV18 to TRBJ2-1; 10 bases align to TRBD2. The CDR3 runs to 15 residues. With 0 bases clipped from V and 6 bases from J, the junction kept 2 bases outside the gene matches. Germline lookup yields CDR1 KGHSH and CDR2 LQKENI.

The J gene is TRBJ1-5, the V gene TRBV3-1 (or the pseudogene TRBV3-2); D call uncertain. CDR1 is LGHDT, CDR2 YNNKEL, per germline (reference sequence). The ends were cut back, 0 bases at V and 6 bases at J, with 12 bases in the middle. The CDR3 is 15 amino acids. The CDR3 is CASSQDMGVGQPQHF. In DNA form, the CDR3 reads TGTGCCAGCAGCCAAGACATGGGCGTCGGTCAGCCCCAGCATTTT.

The chain recombines TRBV7-9 with TRBJ2-1; 12 positions match TRBD2. The germline CDR1 and CDR2 sequences are SEHNR and FQNEAQ (reference sequence). The CDR3 contains 15 residues. The ends lost 5 bases at V and 7 bases at J; junction bases unmatched: 6. This CDR3 is CASSTPSGGANEQFF. Here the CDR3 DNA reads TGTGCCAGCAGCACGCCTAGCGGGGGGGCTAATGAGCAGTTCTTC.

The chain combines TRBV30 with TRBJ2-1; no clear D. CDR3 size: 16 residues. Germline CDR1 reads GTSNPN; CDR2 reads SVGIG (reference sequence). The germline V and J ends were trimmed by 1 base and 0 bases, with 13 bases remaining between them. DNA for the CDR3: TGTGCCTGGAGTGGTGTAGCCCGGAGCTCCTACAATGAGCAGTTCTTC. This encodes CAWSGVARSSYNEQFF.

This chain joins TRBV6-1 and TRBJ1-5; TRBD1 agrees at 7 bases. This CDR3 spans 16 amino acids. V was pared by 2 bases and J by 7 bases, with 11 bases of the junction left unmatched. Germline loops: CDR1 MNHNS, CDR2 SASEGT. CDR3 in amino acids: CASSEFPQTGWQPQHF. Written as DNA, the CDR3 is TGTGCCAGCAGTGAATTTCCACAGACAGGGTGGCAGCCCCAGCATTTT.

This clone was found a few times. The chain is built from TRBV4-1 and TRBJ2-7; 11 bases line up with TRBD2. Germline-derived CDR1 and CDR2 are MGHRA and YSYEKL. The CDR3 runs to 17 residues. The ends lost 2 bases at V and 3 bases at J; junction bases unmatched: 9. The CDR3 reads CASSQRLAGGNVYEQYF. CDR3 nucleotide sequence: TGCGCCAGCAGCCAAAGGCTAGCGGGGGGAAACGTCTACGAGCAGTACTTC.

V usage is TRBV7-8 and J usage is TRBJ2-6; TRBD2 is a possible D gene (5 bases). The V gene lost 5 bases and the J gene lost 5 bases, with 13 bases spanning the gap. This CDR3 is built from 15 residues. The germline V gene has CDR1 SGHVS and CDR2 FQNEAQ. CDR3 DNA: TGTGCCAGCAGCCCGGGGTCCGGGAGGGCCAACGTCCTGACTTTC. Protein product: CASSPGSGRANVLTF.